These 15 T cell receptor beta chains were all obtained from the same sample, sequenced in a study of regulatory T cells in long-lasting Graves disease. As to time point: persistent/refractory GD, antithyroid drugs over 5 years with positive TRAb. The TCR library used RNA extracted from PBMCs. The TCR beta library used iRepertoire HTBI primers with Arm-PCR amplification of CDR3. TCRdb re-called the multiplex PCR reads with MiXCR, one entry per CDR3 protein. The sample has roughly 450,000 distinct CDR3 sequences; approximately 22% are singletons. The sample was peripheral blood mononuclear cells (PBMCs), taken when the disease was refractory, from a patient treated with antithyroid drugs. These receptors were collected from a female donor with Graves disease.

This clonotype was recorded a few times. The rearrangement links TRBV16 to TRBJ1-2; TRBD1 matches 8 bases. With 3 bases clipped from V and 6 bases from J, the junction kept 6 bases outside the gene matches. The CDR3 has 14 amino acids. Germline V gene lookup returns CDR1 KGHSY and CDR2 FQNENV. CDR3 sequence (DNA): TGTGCCAGCAGCCACTCAGGGGGCGCGGATGGCTACACCTTC. Encoded protein: CASSHSGGADGYTF.

In its sample, this clonotype was seen many times. The rearrangement uses TRBV28 and TRBJ1-2, with 8 bases aligning to TRBD1. CDR1 and CDR2 (germline): MDHEN, SYDVKM. The CDR3 totals 12 residues. V was pared by 6 bases and J by 5 bases, with 2 bases of the junction left unmatched. Written as DNA, the CDR3 is TGTGCCAGCAGGGGGACAGGATATGGCTACACCTTC. This sequence encodes CASRGTGYGYTF.

CDR3 sequence (DNA): TGTGCTAGTGGTTTGGTGGAAAGCGGTCCAGGGCCCTACGAGCAGTACTTC. Amino acids: CASGLVESGPGPYEQYF. This sequence joins TRBV12-5 and TRBJ2-7, with D possibly called TRBD1 or TRBD2 (5 bases each). The CDR3 runs to 17 residues. V lost 0 bases to trimming and J lost 2 bases, with 17 bases between them. CDR1 is LGHNT and CDR2 is FRNRAP in the germline V gene.

There are a few counts of this clonotype. The V gene is TRBV3-1, the J gene TRBJ1-1; D is possibly TRBD1 (6 bases). CDR3 length: 14 residues. The V gene lost 1 base and the J gene lost 5 bases, with 11 bases spanning the gap. Germline-derived CDR1 and CDR2 are LGHDT and YNNKEL (reference sequence). CDR3 protein: CASSQGGQGTEAFF. CDR3 sequence (DNA): TGTGCCAGCAGCCAAGGGGGGCAGGGGACTGAAGCTTTCTTT. Supplemented by reference TRBV3-1 and TRBJ1-1, the full variable domain reads DTAVSQTPKYLVTQMGNDKSIKCEQNLGHDTMYWYKQDSKKFLKIMFSYNNKELIINETVPNRFSPKSPDKAHLNLHINSLELGDSAVYFCASSQGGQGTEAFFGQGTRLTVV.

The table lists this clonotype with a few counts. The chain employs TRBV7-2 and TRBJ2-1; maybe TRBD1 (6 bases). Germline V gene lookup returns CDR1 SGHTA and CDR2 FQGNSA. This CDR3 spans 13 amino acids. Deletions cut 6 bases from V and 5 bases from J, with 11 bases between. CDR3 amino acids: CASRLDSNNEQFF. The CDR3 region has the DNA TGTGCCAGCAGACTGGACAGCAACAATGAGCAGTTCTTC.

This clonotype was seen many times. The chain couples TRBV28 to TRBJ2-2; D is perhaps TRBD1 or TRBD2 (6 bases each). The CDR3 loop spans 16 amino acids. From germline, CDR1 is MDHEN and CDR2 SYDVKM. V was pared by 3 bases and J by 0 bases, with 11 bases between. CDR3 in DNA: TGTGCCAGCAGTTTTTGGGGGGCGACGAACACCGGGGAGCTGTTTTTT. Translated: CASSFWGATNTGELFF. Based on the CDR3 plus reference TRBV28 and TRBJ2-2, the full variable domain is DVKVTQSSRYLVKRTGEKVFLECVQDMDHENMFWYRQDPGLGLRLIYFSYDVKMKEKGDIPEGYSVSREKKERFSLILESASTNQTSMYLCASSFWGATNTGELFFGEGSRLTVL.

J is TRBJ1-2 and V is TRBV3-1; D unresolved. The V end was cut by 1 base, the J end by 8 bases, with 17 bases between. Germline values: CDR1 LGHDT, CDR2 YNNKEL (reference sequence). There are 15 residues in the CDR3. The CDR3 region has the DNA TGTGCCAGCAGCCAAGGCCAGCCATTTTCAACGGGCTACACCTTC. Its translation is CASSQGQPFSTGYTF.

This clonotype was detected ten times or more. The chain has TRBV9 and TRBJ2-5; weak D call: TRBD2 (6 bases). CDR3 length equals 14 residues. V shed 3 bases and J shed 4 bases, with 13 bases lying between them. In germline, CDR1 is SGDLS, CDR2 YYNGEE. CDR3 coding DNA: TGTGCCAGCAGCGCCAGACTAGTGACAGAGACCCAGTACTTC. This gives the protein CASSARLVTETQYF.

In its sample, this clonotype was seen many times. J is TRBJ2-7 and V is TRBV28; D may be TRBD2 (6 bases). In germline, CDR1 is MDHEN, CDR2 SYDVKM. CDR3 size: 14 residues. Trimming pared 8 bases from V and 2 bases from J, leaving 16 bases between. CDR3 loop: CASRGMFEAYEQYF. As DNA, the CDR3 is TGTGCCAGCCGCGGGATGTTCGAAGCCTACGAGCAGTACTTC.

For this clonotype: A much larger clone sits a single nucleotide away, making a read error possible. V and J are TRBV7-2 and TRBJ2-7; no clear D gene. Germline CDR1 reads SGHTA; CDR2 reads FQGNSA. This CDR3 contains 17 residues. This chain's CDR3 is CACSLERVWSDNYEQYF. The CDR3 DNA sequence: TGTGCCTGCAGCTTAGAACGCGTTTGGTCAGACAACTACGAGCAGTACTTC.

This clonotype was seen many times. The chain links TRBV24-1 to TRBJ2-5; D uncertain. Per germline, CDR1 KGHDR and CDR2 SFDVKD. V was shortened by 8 bases and J by 7 bases, with 13 bases between the two germline ends. This CDR3 is 12 amino acids long. CDR3 bases: TGTGCCACCATGGACCGCTCCGCGACCCAGTACTTC. Translating it yields CATMDRSATQYF.

V is TRBV9 and J is TRBJ1-2; TRBD1 is a possible D gene (5 bases). V was pared by 4 bases and J by 6 bases, with 19 bases between. CDR1 SGDLS and CDR2 YYNGEE come from the germline V gene. The CDR3 loop spans 15 amino acids. The CDR3 loop reads CASSPQAGLPHGYTF. The CDR3 bases are TGTGCCAGCAGCCCACAAGCAGGGCTTCCTCATGGCTACACCTTC.

J is TRBJ2-4 and V is TRBV7-2; D gene ambiguous. V was cut by 5 bases and J by 1 base, with 21 bases left in between. The CDR3 contains 18 residues. Germline lookup yields CDR1 SGHTA and CDR2 FQGNSA. The DNA of the CDR3 is TGTGCCAGCAGCCAAGACATGGTCGGGCCCCTTGCCAAAAACATTCAGTACTTC. It specifies CASSQDMVGPLAKNIQYF.

This clonotype was seen a handful of times. The chain carries TRBV11-2 and TRBJ2-7, with TRBD2 matching over 11 bases. The germline gives CDR1 SGHAT, CDR2 FQNNGV. The CDR3 is made up of 16 amino acids. Trimming at V came to 2 bases and at J to 3 bases, leaving 6 bases not matched to a gene. The DNA for the CDR3 is TGTGCCAGCAGCTTATGGACTAGCGGGTCCCACTACGAGCAGTACTTC. It yields the protein CASSLWTSGSHYEQYF.

A remark on this clonotype: Mismatch with germline at one junction end may stem from a read error. The V call is TRBV20-1, the J call TRBJ2-1; 10 bases fit TRBD2. CDR3 length: 15 amino acids. Germline V lookup: CDR1 DFQATT, CDR2 SNEGSKA (reference sequence). The CDR3 sequence is CSTRDPSGGYNEQFF. The DNA of the CDR3 is TGCAGTACTAGAGATCCTAGCGGGGGATACAATGAGCAGTTCTTC.